The sample holds many counts of the clone carrying this T cell receptor beta chain. The sample originates from a study of metastatic and nonmetastatic thyroid tumors. Study summary: The authors compared repertoires across blood and tumor or nodule tissue from malignant and benign thyroid patients.

Before thyroid surgery, none of the patients had received any treatment. The CDR3 spans 17 residues. Trimming removed 2 bases from V and 2 bases from J, with 18 bases in between. The germline V gene has CDR1 SGHDT and CDR2 YYEEEE. In the authors' workflow: A classifier for distant metastasis in papillary thyroid cancer was constructed using CDR3 differences observed across clinicopathological groups. Through MiXCR, TCRdb re-clonotyped the PCR reads. The V and J calls were determined by TCRdb, not by the authors. The repertoire holds around 19,000 clones, with around 15% as singletons. The V call is TRBV5-6, the J call TRBJ2-3; D ambiguous. The TCR was taken from a female donor with papillary thyroid cancer or a benign thyroid nodule (not recorded which). Some clones in this sample may be carry-over from other donors' samples. Source material: tumor tissue. The DNA for the CDR3 is TGTGCCAGCAGCTTTATCAGCCTAGGCGGAATCACAGATACGCAGTATTTT. Translation gives CASSFISLGGITDTQYF.